This TCR beta chain was found in a study of tumor-infiltrating lymphocytes in oesophageal squamous cell carcinoma. The table lists this clonotype with a few counts. TCRdb reprocessed the PCR reads via MiXCR and lists one record per CDR3 protein. The repertoire holds under 20,000 distinct CDR3 sequences, with approximately 40% as singletons. The CDR3 runs to 15 residues. CDR1 and CDR2 (germline): DFQATT, SNEGSKA (reference sequence). The chain recombines TRBV20-1 with TRBJ2-7; 12 bases line up with TRBD1. The J call is uncertain, as TRBJ2-5 better fits the DNA end. The sequenced sample was blood. The clonotype comes from a male donor with esophageal squamous cell carcinoma. The CDR3 loop is CSASPGTGGKETQYF. In DNA form, the CDR3 reads TGCAGTGCTAGTCCCGGGACAGGGGGCAAGGAGACCCAGTACTTC.